This T cell receptor (beta chain) is from a study of T cell responses to AZD1222 COVID-19 vaccine. On this clone: Its target is not known.

This CDR3 comprises 14 residues. Per germline, CDR1 SGHRS and CDR2 YFSETQ. Deletions cut 5 bases from V and 5 bases from J, with 13 bases between. Profiled with immunoSEQ multiplex PCR; TCRdb holds only in-frame clones, not every one. The sample lists around 100,000 clones, around nine tenths occurring once. Study-wide results and caveats: It should be noted that donors were predominantly white British and more often female, and clonal diversity was possibly underestimated.

The rearrangement links TRBV5-1 to TRBJ1-4, with D possibly being TRBD1 (5 bases). This sample comprised peripheral blood, obtained on day 0 of AZD1222 vaccination. The sequence came from an adult in good health. CDR3 region: CASRPGLGNEKLFF. The CDR3 region has the DNA TGCGCCAGCAGACCGGGACTGGGGAATGAAAAACTGTTTTTT.